The 2 T cell receptor beta chains below were found in one sample sequenced in a study of identical twins. TCRdb ran MiXCR on the 5' RACE reads and lists one entry per CDR3 protein. The table records 550,000 to 800,000 distinct CDR3 sequences, around 7.4% of them present only once. These data also formed part of another study, on yellow fever vaccine responses in identical twins.

The sequencing sample was made of PBMCs. The receptors originated from a woman aged 18-30 years in good health.

This chain connects TRBV13 to TRBJ2-3; no firm D call. CDR3 size: 15 residues. Germline lookup yields CDR1 PRHDT and CDR2 FYEKMQ (reference sequence). V was shortened by 0 bases and J by 4 bases, with 11 bases between the two germline ends. The CDR3 DNA sequence: TGTGCCAGCAGCTTAGGCCAGTCGGCGGCAGATACGCAGTATTTT. This encodes CASSLGQSAADTQYF.

The gene calls are TRBV3-1 and TRBJ2-5, with 9 bases fitting TRBD2. CDR1 and CDR2 from the germline V gene are LGHDT and YNNKEL (reference sequence). The CDR3 loop spans 17 amino acids. J gave up 5 bases and V 7 bases, and 17 bases lay outside the gene matches. For the CDR3, the DNA is TGTGCCAGCACCAAAGATCCGACCAGCGGGGGGCCTGAGACCCAGTACTTC. This codes for CASTKDPTSGGPETQYF.